Listed below are T cell receptor beta chains from one sample, sequenced in a study of T cell repertoires in cytomegalovirus infection. The antigens these receptors bind are not known. In TCRdb, the reads were re-called with MiXCR into one record per CDR3 protein. The profile shows roughly 730,000 distinct CDR3 sequences, around 30% of them singletons. Sample: cultured PBMCs, taken from culture after CMV antigen stimulation. The receptors shown here come from a human donor in good health (CMV status not recorded). Some clones in this sample may be carry-over from other donors' samples. Both conserved end residues are part of each CDR3. A D gene is named only where the DNA matches it firmly. Part of the rows lack a size; the others show once, few, many or a class for expanded clones.

>TRBV12-3/TRBV12-4|TRBJ1-2|NA|13|NA
TGTGCCAGCGGACAAGGAGGCGACTATGGCTACACCTTC
CASGQGGDYGYTF
>TRBV7-2|TRBJ2-1|many|15|TRBD2
TGTGCCAGCAGCGCGGGACTAGCGGGGGGGAATGAGCAGTTCTTC
CASSAGLAGGNEQFF
>TRBV6-2/TRBV6-3|TRBJ1-1|NA|14|NA
TGTGCCAGCATCCCAGACAACGCGAACACTGAAGCTTTCTTT
CASIPDNANTEAFF
>TRBV27|TRBJ2-7|NA|14|NA
TGTGCCAGCCACACCTGGCAAAACCCCTACGAGCAGTACTTC
CASHTWQNPYEQYF
>TRBV7-9|TRBJ1-4|NA|12|NA
TGTGCCACCCGGGGCCTCCCTGAAAAACTGTTTTTT
CATRGLPEKLFF
>TRBV15|TRBJ2-3|NA|16|TRBD2
TGTGCCACCAGCAGAGGTCTAGCGGGGGCCCCTGGGACGCAGTATTTT
CATSRGLAGAPGTQYF
>TRBV2|TRBJ2-7|few|15|NA
TGTGCCAGCAGGATCAGGGCTATGGCGAGCTACGAGCAGTACTTC
CASRIRAMASYEQYF
>TRBV12-3/TRBV12-4|TRBJ1-1|NA|14|NA
TGTGCCAGCAGCGTCCTGACAACGGACGCTGAAGCTTTCTTT
CASSVLTTDAEAFF
>TRBV28|TRBJ2-1|NA|14|TRBD2
TGTGCCAGCCTGGCTAGCGGGGGGTACAATGAGCAGTTCTTC
CASLASGGYNEQFF
>TRBV7-2|TRBJ2-1|few|11|NA
TGTGCCAGCAGCTTAGCCCAGGAGCAGTTCTTC
CASSLAQEQFF
>TRBV20-1|TRBJ2-1|NA|15|NA
TGCAGTGCTAGAGATCTATGGGACACCTACAATGAGCAGTTCTTC
CSARDLWDTYNEQFF
>TRBV28|TRBJ1-3|NA|15|NA
TGTGCCAGCAGCTATACCGGCCAGTTGAGAAACACCATATATTTT
CASSYTGQLRNTIYF
>TRBV12-3/TRBV12-4|TRBJ2-1|few|15|TRBD2
TGTGCCAGCAGTTTCTTCCGCGGGAGTCGCAATGAGCAGTTCTTC
CASSFFRGSRNEQFF
>TRBV5-1|TRBJ2-7|NA|13|NA
TGCGCCAGCAGCTTGGAAGGGTTTGGGGAGCAGTACTTC
CASSLEGFGEQYF
>TRBV20-1|TRBJ2-5|NA|11|NA
TGCAGTCCAAGGGGCCAAGAGACCCAGTACTTC
CSPRGQETQYF
>TRBV12-3/TRBV12-4|TRBJ1-5|few|14|NA
TGTGCCAGCAGTTTTGGGGGGCCTCGGCAGCCCCAGCATTTT
CASSFGGPRQPQHF
>TRBV4-1|TRBJ1-2|NA|18|NA
TGCGCCAGCAGCCAACCGACAGGACCCAGGAGTGGTAACTATGGCTACACCTTC
CASSQPTGPRSGNYGYTF
>TRBV7-3|TRBJ2-1|few|14|TRBD2
TGTGCCAGCAGCCCGGGACTAGCGGAAGATGAGCAGTTCTTC
CASSPGLAEDEQFF
>TRBV20-1|TRBJ2-5|NA|13|NA
TGCAGTGCCCACGGTCAGGGCAGGGAGACCCAGTACTTC
CSAHGQGRETQYF
>TRBV11-2|TRBJ2-1|few|17|NA
TGTGCCAGCAGCTTAGATTATTGGGGGACTCAGAACAATGAGCAGTTCTTC
CASSLDYWGTQNNEQFF
>TRBV7-2|TRBJ2-5|few|19|NA
TGTGCCAGCAGCTTACGTTTACCACTAACCCCGGGAAGAATGGAGACCCAGTACTTC
CASSLRLPLTPGRMETQYF
>TRBV29-1|TRBJ2-3|NA|13|NA
TGCAGCGTTTTATCCCTAGCGACAGATACGCAGTATTTT
CSVLSLATDTQYF
>TRBV12-3/TRBV12-4|TRBJ2-5|few|13|NA
TGTGCCAGCAGCCAAACTAGTGGCGGGACCCAGTACTTC
CASSQTSGGTQYF
>TRBV11-3|TRBJ1-4|NA|16|NA
TGTGCCAGCAGCGCCCAGTTAATTGCAACTAATGAAAAACTGTTTTTT
CASSAQLIATNEKLFF
>TRBV30|TRBJ1-6|NA|13|TRBD1
TGTGCCTGGAGCGGGACAGTGCAATCACCCCTCCACTTT
CAWSGTVQSPLHF
>TRBV24-1|TRBJ2-3|NA|15|NA
TGTGCCACCAGTGATCCTGGGGCCGGCACAGATACGCAGTATTTT
CATSDPGAGTDTQYF
>TRBV6-5|TRBJ2-1|NA|15|NA
TGTGCCAGCAGTTACTCAGGCAGCCCGTACAATGAGCAGTTCTTC
CASSYSGSPYNEQFF
>TRBV7-2|TRBJ2-7|NA|15|NA
TGTGCCAGCAGTCCGTGGGGGGACCAAACCTACGAGCAGTACTTC
CASSPWGDQTYEQYF
>TRBV19|TRBJ2-5|many|17|TRBD2
TGTGCCAGTAGCCTAGGACTAGCGGGAGGGCCGAAAGAGACCCAGTACTTC
CASSLGLAGGPKETQYF
>TRBV4-1|TRBJ2-2|NA|13|NA
TGCGCCAGCAGCCAAAGGACGGTCGGGGAGCTGTTTTTT
CASSQRTVGELFF
>TRBV7-9|TRBJ1-1|NA|16|NA
TGTGCCAGCAGCTCCGGCTACAGAGCGGGAGGCACTGAAGCTTTCTTT
CASSSGYRAGGTEAFF
>TRBV20-1|TRBJ2-1|NA|10|NA
TGCAGTGCTTATTACAATGAGCAGTTCTTC
CSAYYNEQFF
>TRBV4-2|TRBJ1-1|many|16|NA
TGTGCCAGCAGCCAAGAGGGTGAGGTATTGGGGGCTCAAGCTTTCTTT
CASSQEGEVLGAQAFF
>TRBV7-6|TRBJ1-2|few|16|TRBD1
TGTGCCAGCAGCCCGACACGGGACAGGGGAAATTATGGCTACACCTTC
CASSPTRDRGNYGYTF
>TRBV7-2|TRBJ2-3|NA|17|TRBD2
TGTGCCAGCAGCTTAGCGTCCCCTAGCGGGAGCACAGATACGCAGTATTTT
CASSLASPSGSTDTQYF
>TRBV12-3/TRBV12-4|TRBJ1-4|NA|14|NA
TGTGCCAGCAGCCCCGACAGGCTTAGTGAAAAACTGTTTTTT
CASSPDRLSEKLFF
>TRBV20-1|TRBJ2-7|NA|15|TRBD2
TGCAGTGCTAGAGATCTCTACGGGACTAGCCACGAGCAGTACTTC
CSARDLYGTSHEQYF
>TRBV20-1|TRBJ2-3|NA|15|TRBD2
TGCAGTGCCGCGTCGCGGGAGGGAGGAGGAGATACGCAGTATTTT
CSAASREGGGDTQYF
>TRBV7-8|TRBJ2-1|few|14|TRBD1
TGTGCCAGCAGCTTAAGGGACAGGGGAGATGAGCAGTTCTTC
CASSLRDRGDEQFF
>TRBV20-1|TRBJ1-2|NA|12|NA
TGCAGTGCTAGAGAGACAACCTATGGCTACACCTTC
CSARETTYGYTF
>TRBV2|TRBJ2-2|few|12|TRBD1
TGTGCCAGCAGCGCTGACAGGGGTGAGCTGTTTTTT
CASSADRGELFF
>TRBV30|TRBJ2-1|NA|15|TRBD2
TGTGCACTGCCGTGCCGGGAGGGCCTTTACAATGAGCAGTTCTTC
CALPCREGLYNEQFF